This TCR beta chain was sequenced for a study of CD8 T cells in Susac syndrome. Per the germline V gene, CDR1 is SGHRS and CDR2 is YFSETQ. CDR3 length equals 15 residues. V lost 0 bases to trimming and J lost 0 bases, with 9 bases between them. Sequencing of TCR beta was carried out in blood CD8+ and CD4+ T cells. TEMRA cells were FACS-enriched, and CD8+ and CD4+ T cells were isolated negatively. RNA, at about 0.45 to 1 ug, was reverse transcribed with random hexamers. Amplification of TCR beta CDR3 was carried out by immunoSEQ multiplex PCR, which covered 54 Vbeta and 13 Jbeta segments. TCRdb used MiXCR to reprocess the immunoSEQ multiplex PCR reads, holding one entry per CDR3 protein. The data show 180,000 or so distinct CDR3 sequences, 90% to 95% seen once.

Sequencing was performed on CD4+ T cells from PBMCs. This chain uses TRBV5-1 with TRBJ1-1; D gene unclear. This TCR derives from a human donor with multiple sclerosis. For the CDR3, the DNA is TGCGCCAGCAGCTTGGCCGCTGGAATGAACACTGAAGCTTTCTTT. Amino acids: CASSLAAGMNTEAFF.